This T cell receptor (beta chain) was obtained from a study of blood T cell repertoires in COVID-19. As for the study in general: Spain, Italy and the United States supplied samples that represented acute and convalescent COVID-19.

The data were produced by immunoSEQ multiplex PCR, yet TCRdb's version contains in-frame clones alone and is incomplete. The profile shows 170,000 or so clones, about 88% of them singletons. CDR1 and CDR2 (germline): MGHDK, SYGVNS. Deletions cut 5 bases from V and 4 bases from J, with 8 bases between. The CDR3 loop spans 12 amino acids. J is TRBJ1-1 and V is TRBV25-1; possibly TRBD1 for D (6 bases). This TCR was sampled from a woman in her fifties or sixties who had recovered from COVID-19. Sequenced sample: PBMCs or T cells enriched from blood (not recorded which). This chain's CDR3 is CASSRGSTEAFF. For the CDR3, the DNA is TGTGCCAGCAGTAGGGGGTCCACTGAAGCTTTCTTT.